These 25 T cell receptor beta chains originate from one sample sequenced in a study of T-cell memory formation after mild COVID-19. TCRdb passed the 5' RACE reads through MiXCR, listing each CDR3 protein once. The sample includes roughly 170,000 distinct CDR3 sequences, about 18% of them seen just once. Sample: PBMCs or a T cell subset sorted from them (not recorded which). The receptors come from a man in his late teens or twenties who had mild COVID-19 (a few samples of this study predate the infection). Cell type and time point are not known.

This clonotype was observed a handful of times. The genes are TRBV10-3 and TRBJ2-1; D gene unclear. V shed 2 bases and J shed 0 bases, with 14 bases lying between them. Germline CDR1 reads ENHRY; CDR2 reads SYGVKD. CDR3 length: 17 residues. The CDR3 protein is CAISETKSWFSYNEQFF. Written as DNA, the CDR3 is TGTGCCATCAGTGAGACCAAGTCGTGGTTCTCCTACAATGAGCAGTTCTTC.

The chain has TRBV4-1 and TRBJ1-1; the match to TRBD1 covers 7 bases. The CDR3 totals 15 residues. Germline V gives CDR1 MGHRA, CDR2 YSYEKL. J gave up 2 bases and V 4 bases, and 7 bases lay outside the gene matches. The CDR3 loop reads CASSLSTGINTEAFF. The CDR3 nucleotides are TGCGCCAGCAGCCTTTCGACAGGGATAAACACTGAAGCTTTCTTT.

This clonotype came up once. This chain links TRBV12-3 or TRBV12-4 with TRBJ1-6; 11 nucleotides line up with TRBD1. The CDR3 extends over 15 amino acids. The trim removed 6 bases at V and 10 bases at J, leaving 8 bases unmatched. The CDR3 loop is CASRRTGGRSSPLHF. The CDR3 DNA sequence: TGTGCCAGCAGAAGGACAGGGGGCAGGTCGTCACCCCTCCACTTT.

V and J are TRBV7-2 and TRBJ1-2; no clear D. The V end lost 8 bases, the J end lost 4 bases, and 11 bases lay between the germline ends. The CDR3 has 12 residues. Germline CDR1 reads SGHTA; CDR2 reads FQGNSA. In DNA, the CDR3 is TGTGCCAGCTCCCAGGTGGTCTATGGCTACACCTTC. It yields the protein CASSQVVYGYTF.

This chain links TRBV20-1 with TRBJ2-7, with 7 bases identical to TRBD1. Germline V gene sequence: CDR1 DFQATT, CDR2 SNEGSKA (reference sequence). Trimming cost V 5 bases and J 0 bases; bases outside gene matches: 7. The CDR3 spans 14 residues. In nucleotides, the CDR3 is TGCAGTGCTTATAGACAGGGCCTCTCCTACGAGCAGTACTTC. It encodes CSAYRQGLSYEQYF.

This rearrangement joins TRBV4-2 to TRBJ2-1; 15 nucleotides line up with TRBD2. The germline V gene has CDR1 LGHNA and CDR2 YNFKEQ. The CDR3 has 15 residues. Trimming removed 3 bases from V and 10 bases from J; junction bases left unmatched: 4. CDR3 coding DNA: TGTGCCAGCAGCCAGGGGACTAGCGGGGGGAAGGAGCAGTTCTTC. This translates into CASSQGTSGGKEQFF.

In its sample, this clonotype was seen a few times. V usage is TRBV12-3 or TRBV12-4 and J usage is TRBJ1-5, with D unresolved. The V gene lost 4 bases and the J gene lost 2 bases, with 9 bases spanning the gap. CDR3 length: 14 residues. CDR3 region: CASSSTTGNQPQHF. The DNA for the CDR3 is TGTGCCAGCAGTTCTACCACAGGCAATCAGCCCCAGCATTTT.

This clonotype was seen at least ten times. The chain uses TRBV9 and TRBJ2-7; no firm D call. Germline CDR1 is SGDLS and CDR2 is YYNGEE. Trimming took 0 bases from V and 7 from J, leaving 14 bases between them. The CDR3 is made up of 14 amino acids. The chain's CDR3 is CASSVEPRSEEQYF. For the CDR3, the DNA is TGTGCCAGCAGCGTAGAGCCCAGGAGTGAGGAGCAGTACTTC.

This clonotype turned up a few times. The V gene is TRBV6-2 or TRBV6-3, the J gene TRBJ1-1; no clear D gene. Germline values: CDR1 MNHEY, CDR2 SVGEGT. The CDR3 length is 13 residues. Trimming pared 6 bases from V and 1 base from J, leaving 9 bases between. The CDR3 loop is CASSWSGNTEAFF. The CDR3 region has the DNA TGTGCCAGCAGCTGGTCTGGGAACACTGAAGCTTTCTTT.

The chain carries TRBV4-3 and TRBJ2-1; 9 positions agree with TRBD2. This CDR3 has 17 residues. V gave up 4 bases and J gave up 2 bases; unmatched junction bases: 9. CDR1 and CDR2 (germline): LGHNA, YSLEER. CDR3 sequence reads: CASSRGGLAGAYNEQFF. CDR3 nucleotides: TGCGCCAGCAGCCGCGGGGGACTAGCAGGCGCCTACAATGAGCAGTTCTTC.

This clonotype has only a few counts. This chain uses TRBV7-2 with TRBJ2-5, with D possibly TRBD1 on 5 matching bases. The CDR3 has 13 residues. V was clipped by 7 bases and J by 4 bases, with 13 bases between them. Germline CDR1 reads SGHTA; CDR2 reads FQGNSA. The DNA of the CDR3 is TGTGCCAGCATTAAGGGGTTGGGAGAGACCCAGTACTTC. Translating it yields CASIKGLGETQYF.

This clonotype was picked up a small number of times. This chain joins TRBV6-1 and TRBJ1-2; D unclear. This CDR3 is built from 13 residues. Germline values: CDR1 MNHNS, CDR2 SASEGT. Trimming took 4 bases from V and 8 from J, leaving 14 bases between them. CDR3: CASSARDGSGYTF. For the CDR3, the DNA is TGTGCCAGCAGTGCAAGGGATGGCAGCGGCTACACCTTC.

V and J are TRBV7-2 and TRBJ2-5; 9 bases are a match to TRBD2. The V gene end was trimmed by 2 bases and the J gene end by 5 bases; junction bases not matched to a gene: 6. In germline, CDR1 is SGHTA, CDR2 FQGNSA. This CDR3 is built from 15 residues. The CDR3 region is CASSLSGLASETQYF. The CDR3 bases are TGTGCCAGCAGCTTATCGGGACTAGCATCTGAGACCCAGTACTTC.

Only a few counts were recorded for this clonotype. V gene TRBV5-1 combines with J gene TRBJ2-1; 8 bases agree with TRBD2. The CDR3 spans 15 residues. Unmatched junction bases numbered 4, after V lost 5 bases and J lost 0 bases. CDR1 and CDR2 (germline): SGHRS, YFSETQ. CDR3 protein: CASSERGPSYNEQFF. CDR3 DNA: TGCGCCAGCAGTGAGCGGGGGCCCTCCTACAATGAGCAGTTCTTC.

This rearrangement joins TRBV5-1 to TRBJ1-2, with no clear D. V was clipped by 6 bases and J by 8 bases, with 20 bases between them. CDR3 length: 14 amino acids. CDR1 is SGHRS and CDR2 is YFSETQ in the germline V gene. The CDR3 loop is CASTLAGSGEGYTF. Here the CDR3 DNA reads TGCGCCAGCACACTTGCGGGATCGGGTGAGGGCTACACCTTC.

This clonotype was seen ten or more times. The CDR3 bases are TGCGCCAGCAGCCAGCAGGGAACCGGGGAGCTGTTTTTT. It yields the protein CASSQQGTGELFF. This rearrangement joins TRBV4-3 to TRBJ2-2; D might be TRBD1 (5 bases). Between the trimmed V and J ends, which lost 3 bases and 5 bases, there was a span of 7 bases. This CDR3 is 13 amino acids long. The germline gives CDR1 LGHNA, CDR2 YSLEER.

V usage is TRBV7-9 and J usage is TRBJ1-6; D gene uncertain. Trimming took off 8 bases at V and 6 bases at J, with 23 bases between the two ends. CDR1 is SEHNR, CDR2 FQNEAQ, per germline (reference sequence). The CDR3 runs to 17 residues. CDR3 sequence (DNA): TGTGCCAGCTCCCCAGGCATCGGCGTTGACTCTAATTCACCCCTCCACTTT. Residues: CASSPGIGVDSNSPLHF.

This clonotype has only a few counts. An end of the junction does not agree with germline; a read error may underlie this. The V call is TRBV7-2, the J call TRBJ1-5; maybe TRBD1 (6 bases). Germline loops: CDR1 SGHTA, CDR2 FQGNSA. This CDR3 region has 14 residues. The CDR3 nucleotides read TGTGCCAGCGGCTTTAACCAGGGGAGTCAGCCCCAGCATTTT. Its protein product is CASGFNQGSQPQHF.

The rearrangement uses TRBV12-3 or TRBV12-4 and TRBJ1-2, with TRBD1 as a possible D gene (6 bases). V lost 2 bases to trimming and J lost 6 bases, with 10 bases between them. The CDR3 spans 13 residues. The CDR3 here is CASSLFSGDGYTF. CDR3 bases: TGTGCCAGCAGTTTATTTTCAGGGGATGGCTACACCTTC.

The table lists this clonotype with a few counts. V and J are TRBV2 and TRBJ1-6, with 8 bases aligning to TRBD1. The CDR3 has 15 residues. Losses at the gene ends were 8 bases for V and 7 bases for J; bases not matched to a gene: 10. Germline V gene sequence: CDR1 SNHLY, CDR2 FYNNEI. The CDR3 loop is CASGGAGGMNSPLHF. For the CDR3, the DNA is TGTGCCAGCGGAGGGGCAGGGGGCATGAATTCACCCCTCCACTTT.

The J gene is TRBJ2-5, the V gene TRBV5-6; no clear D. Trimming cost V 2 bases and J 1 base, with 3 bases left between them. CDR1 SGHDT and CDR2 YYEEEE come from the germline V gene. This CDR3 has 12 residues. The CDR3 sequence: CASSFPQETQYF. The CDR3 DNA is TGTGCCAGCAGCTTTCCCCAAGAGACCCAGTACTTC.

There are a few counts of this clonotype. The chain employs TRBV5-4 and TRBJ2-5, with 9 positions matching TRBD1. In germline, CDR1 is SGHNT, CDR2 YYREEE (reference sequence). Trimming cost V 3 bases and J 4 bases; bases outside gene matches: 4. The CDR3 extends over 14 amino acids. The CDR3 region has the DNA TGTGCCAGCAGCTCCGGACAGGGGAGAGAGACCCAGTACTTC. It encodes CASSSGQGRETQYF.

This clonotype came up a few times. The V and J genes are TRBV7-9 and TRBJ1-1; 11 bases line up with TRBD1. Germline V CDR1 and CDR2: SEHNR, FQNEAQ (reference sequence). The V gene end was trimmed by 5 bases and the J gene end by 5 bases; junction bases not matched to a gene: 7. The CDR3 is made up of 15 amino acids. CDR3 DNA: TGTGCCAGCAGCGCGGGACAGGGGGTATGGACTGAAGCTTTCTTT. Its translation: CASSAGQGVWTEAFF. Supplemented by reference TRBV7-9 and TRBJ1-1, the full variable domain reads DTGVSQNPRHKITKRGQNVTFRCDPISEHNRLYWYRQTLGQGPEFLTYFQNEAQLEKSRLLSDRFSAERPKGSFSTLEIQRTEQGDSAMYLCASSAGQGVWTEAFFGQGTRLTVV.

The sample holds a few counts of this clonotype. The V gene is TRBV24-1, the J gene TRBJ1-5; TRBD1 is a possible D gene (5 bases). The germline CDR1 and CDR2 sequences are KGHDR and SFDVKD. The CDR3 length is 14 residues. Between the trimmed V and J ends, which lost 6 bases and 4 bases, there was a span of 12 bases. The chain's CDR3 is CATSRSQGNQPQHF. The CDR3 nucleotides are TGTGCCACCAGTAGGTCTCAGGGAAATCAGCCCCAGCATTTT.

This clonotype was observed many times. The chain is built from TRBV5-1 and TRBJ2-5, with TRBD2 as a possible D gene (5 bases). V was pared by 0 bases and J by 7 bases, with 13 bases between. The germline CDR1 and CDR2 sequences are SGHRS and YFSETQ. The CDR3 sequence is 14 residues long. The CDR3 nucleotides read TGCGCCAGCAGCTTGGAAGCGGCCTCGGGGACCCAGTACTTC. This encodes CASSLEAASGTQYF. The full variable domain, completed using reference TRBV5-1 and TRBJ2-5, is KAGVTQTPRYLIKTRGQQVTLSCSPISGHRSVSWYQQTPGQGLQFLFEYFSETQRNKGNFPGRFSGRQFSNSRSEMNVSTLELGDSALYLCASSLEAASGTQYFGPGTRLLVL.